The 5 T cell receptor beta chains below all came from one sample that was sequenced in a study of OX40 agonist ivuxolimab in advanced cancers. Produced via immunoSEQ multiplex PCR; TCRdb's table is partial and in-frame only. The sample lists about 36,000 clones, around 90% seen once, with roughly 4% in the top ten. This specimen consisted of CD4+ or CD8+ T cells sorted from blood, obtained in a trial of the OX40 agonist ivuxolimab. The receptors derive from an adult with an advanced solid tumor such as melanoma, head and neck, liver or kidney cancer.

The rearrangement links TRBV7-2 to TRBJ2-4, with 8 bases fitting TRBD2. V trimming: 5 bases; J trimming: 6 bases; junction bases outside the gene matches: 12. From germline, CDR1 is SGHTA and CDR2 FQGNSA. CDR3 length: 16 residues. The CDR3 region is CASSLGHSSGGNIQYF. In DNA, the CDR3 is TGTGCCAGCAGCCTAGGTCACTCAAGCGGGGGAAACATTCAGTACTTC. The complete variable domain, with remaining parts taken from reference TRBV7-2 and TRBJ2-4, reads GAGVSQSPSNKVTEKGKDVELRCDPISGHTALYWYRQSLGQGLEFLIYFQGNSAPDKSGLPSDRFSAERTGGSVSTLTIQRTQQEDSAVYLCASSLGHSSGGNIQYFGAGTRLSVL.

V is TRBV18 and J is TRBJ1-4; 8 nucleotides agree with TRBD1. With V trimmed by 3 bases and J by 4 bases, 4 bases remained unmatched. The CDR3 contains 15 residues. The germline V gene encodes CDR1 KGHSH and CDR2 LQKENI. This CDR3 is CASSPRQGNNEKLFF. CDR3 DNA sequence: TGTGCCAGCTCACCTAGACAGGGGAATAATGAAAAACTGTTTTTT.

The J gene is TRBJ2-5, the V gene TRBV29-1; D not certain. In germline, CDR1 is SQVTM, CDR2 ANQGSEA. Trimming took off 6 bases at V and 5 bases at J, with 16 bases between the two ends. The length of the CDR3 is 13 residues. CDR3 DNA: TGCAGCGTCTGGTTTCCTATTATGGAGACCCAGTACTTC. Translation gives CSVWFPIMETQYF.

The table lists this clone with a few counts. As DNA, the CDR3 is TGTGCCAGCACCCACTTGAGAGGGAAATACGAGCAGTACTTC. This gives the protein CASTHLRGKYEQYF. This chain connects TRBV2 to TRBJ2-7; D perhaps matches TRBD2 (5 bases). The CDR3 has 14 amino acids. CDR1 and CDR2 (germline): SNHLY, FYNNEI. V lost 7 bases to trimming and J lost 4 bases, with 17 bases between them.

This clone was found once. The CDR3 region has the DNA TGCGCCAGCAGCCAAGATGGAACAGGGGAAGAGACCCAGTACTTC. It specifies CASSQDGTGEETQYF. The V gene is TRBV4-1, the J gene TRBJ2-5, with TRBD1 matching over 7 bases. Unmatched junction bases numbered 4, after V lost 0 bases and J lost 3 bases. Germline CDR1 and CDR2: MGHRA and YSYEKL. The CDR3 runs to 15 residues.